This entry is about one TCR beta chain. V lost 2 bases and J lost 10, with 14 bases in between. Germline CDR1 SGHNT, CDR2 YENEEA. This CDR3 is 13 amino acids long. This entry is derived from a study of blood T cell repertoires in COVID-19. As for the study in general: Sites in the United States, Italy and Spain provided acute and convalescent COVID-19 samples.

While infection was still active, Seattle patients were enrolled and then followed longitudinally. Methods used by the authors: Estimated nucleated cell counts came from reference gene primer amplification. This table comes from immunoSEQ multiplex PCR, and its TCRdb copy is limited to in-frame clones, with some not included. V and J calls and clone size are those listed in that table; D and trimming were worked out from the DNA. The sample contains around 210,000 clones, approximately 85% of which appear only once. The receptor was isolated from a man over 45 with COVID-19, enrolled during active disease. The sequenced sample was peripheral blood. The rearrangement joins TRBV11-3 to TRBJ1-1, with D unclear. The CDR3 nucleotides read TGTGCCAGCAGCTTAACGGTCGTTAGTCGAGCTTTCTTT. Its translation: CASSLTVVSRAFF.